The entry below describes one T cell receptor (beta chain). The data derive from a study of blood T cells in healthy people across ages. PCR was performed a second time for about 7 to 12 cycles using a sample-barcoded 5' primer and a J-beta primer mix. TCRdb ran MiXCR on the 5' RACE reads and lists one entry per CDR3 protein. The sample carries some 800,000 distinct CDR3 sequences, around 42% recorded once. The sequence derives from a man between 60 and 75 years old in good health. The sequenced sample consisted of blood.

CDR3 loop: CAWRSSGTSGVYNEQFF. The CDR3, as DNA: TGTGCCTGGAGGTCTTCCGGGACTAGCGGGGTCTACAATGAGCAGTTCTTC. The gene calls are TRBV30 and TRBJ2-1, with TRBD2 matching 13 bases. CDR3 length equals 17 residues. Germline V lookup: CDR1 GTSNPN, CDR2 SVGIG (reference sequence). V shed 3 bases, J shed 3 bases, and the junction held 8 bases outside the gene matches.